This TCR beta chain originates from a study of regulatory T cells in long-lasting Graves disease. Time point indicated: newly diagnosed GD, antithyroid drugs for less than 3 months. Isolated PBMC RNA provided the starting material for the TCR library. Germline loops: CDR1 SGHTS, CDR2 YDEGEE. The CDR3 sequence is 14 residues long. Trimming shortened V by 4 bases and J by 2 bases, and 13 bases separated the two germline ends. At least ten counts were recorded for this clonotype. Researchers made TCR beta libraries by using iRepertoire HTBI primers and running Arm-PCR on CDR3 regions. Via MiXCR, TCRdb re-called the multiplex PCR reads, giving one row per CDR3 protein. The table lists about 220,000 distinct CDR3 sequences, roughly 18% of them singletons. These same data were also listed under a study on T cells in Graves' hyperthyroidism and ophthalmopathy. This second report adds: During a first-round RT-PCR of the TCR CDR3, the HTBI primer set was used.

This rearrangement joins TRBV5-8 to TRBJ2-7; D is possibly TRBD1 (5 bases). The specimen was peripheral blood mononuclear cells (PBMCs), collected at new diagnosis, from a patient treated with antithyroid drugs. The TCR originated in a woman aged 25 to 39 with Graves disease. DNA for the CDR3: TGTGCCAGCAGCCCGGACACGGATCCCTACGAGCAGTACTTC. Its translation: CASSPDTDPYEQYF. The full variable domain, completed using reference TRBV5-8 and TRBJ2-7, is EAGVTQSPTHLIKTRGQQATLRCSPISGHTSVYWYQQALGLGLQFLLWYDEGEERNRGNFPPRFSGRQFPNYSSELNVNALELEDSALYLCASSPDTDPYEQYFGPGTRLTVT.